Listed below are T cell receptor beta chains from one sample, sequenced in a study of tumor and adjacent non-tumor tissue in lung cancer. One entry per CDR3 protein results from TCRdb running MiXCR on the multiplex PCR reads. The table includes some 68,000 distinct CDR3 sequences, about 77% detected once. Specimen: distant non-tumor lung tissue. These receptors were taken from a man in his 60s with non-small cell lung cancer. Each CDR3 is given with its conserved first and last residue. D genes are given only for firm matches. Rows give clone size only sometimes, using once, few, many, or a class for an expanded clone.

clone size: -
J gene: TRBJ2-1
D gene: -
V gene: TRBV28
CDR3 DNA: TGTGCAAGCAGTTTGGGTGGGATGTACAATGAGCAGTTCTTC
CDR3 protein: CASSLGGMYNEQFF

clone size: -
J gene: TRBJ2-7
D gene: TRBD2
V gene: TRBV6-1
CDR3 DNA: TGTGCCAGCATTAGCGGGACTCACGAGCAATACTTC
CDR3 protein: CASISGTHEQYF

clone size: -
J gene: TRBJ1-1
D gene: -
V gene: TRBV6-5
CDR3 DNA: TGTGCCAGAGGACGAACTGAAGCATTCTTT
CDR3 protein: CARGRTEAFF

clone size: -
J gene: TRBJ2-1
D gene: -
V gene: TRBV4-1
CDR3 DNA: TGCGTCAGAAGCCAATCGTGGACGTTCAATGAGCAGTTCTTC
CDR3 protein: CVRSQSWTFNEQFF

clone size: few
J gene: TRBJ1-2
D gene: -
V gene: TRBV7-8
CDR3 DNA: TGTGCCAGCAGCTTAGAGGGTGGAGACAATGGCTACACCTTC
CDR3 protein: CASSLEGGDNGYTF

clone size: -
J gene: TRBJ1-1
D gene: TRBD1
V gene: TRBV29-1
CDR3 DNA: TGCAGCGCCTCGGCAGGGGGGGGTACTGAAGCTTCCTTT
CDR3 protein: CSASAGGGTEASF

clone size: -
J gene: TRBJ1-2
D gene: -
V gene: TRBV5-1
CDR3 DNA: TGCGCCAGCAGCTTGGCTGGGCAAGGCTATGACTACACTTTC
CDR3 protein: CASSLAGQGYDYTF

clone size: -
J gene: TRBJ2-5
D gene: -
V gene: TRBV4-1
CDR3 DNA: TGCGCCAGGAGCCAACTACGGCATCATCTGTACTTC
CDR3 protein: CARSQLRHHLYF

clone size: many
J gene: TRBJ1-2
D gene: -
V gene: TRBV6-5
CDR3 DNA: TGTGCCAGCAGTTATCAGGGAGGGACGTATGGCTACACCTTC
CDR3 protein: CASSYQGGTYGYTF

clone size: -
J gene: TRBJ2-3
D gene: -
V gene: TRBV13
CDR3 DNA: TGTGTCAGCAGCTTAGCGGGACAGAACACAGGTACGCAGTATTTT
CDR3 protein: CVSSLAGQNTGTQYF

clone size: -
J gene: TRBJ2-2
D gene: -
V gene: TRBV6-5
CDR3 DNA: TGTGCCAACACCACACTATCGGGAAACACCGGGGAGCTGTTTTTT
CDR3 protein: CANTTLSGNTGELFF

clone size: -
J gene: TRBJ2-3
D gene: -
V gene: TRBV5-5
CDR3 DNA: TGTACCAGCAGCCGGTGGGGAGAACAGCCAGATACACAGTATTTT
CDR3 protein: CTSSRWGEQPDTQYF

clone size: -
J gene: TRBJ2-7
D gene: -
V gene: TRBV10-3
CDR3 DNA: TGTGTCATCAGTTCCTTCCCTAGTTCCCACAAGCAGTACTTC
CDR3 protein: CVISSFPSSHKQYF

clone size: -
J gene: TRBJ1-2
D gene: -
V gene: TRBV6-5
CDR3 DNA: TGTACCAGCAGTTACACGATTGGGGACTATGGTTACACCTTC
CDR3 protein: CTSSYTIGDYGYTF

clone size: -
J gene: TRBJ2-7
D gene: TRBD2
V gene: TRBV20-1
CDR3 DNA: TGCAGTTCTAGAGATCCACTAGCGGGATACAAGCAGTACTTC
CDR3 protein: CSSRDPLAGYKQYF

clone size: -
J gene: TRBJ2-3
D gene: -
V gene: TRBV6-6
CDR3 DNA: TGTGCCAGCACCCCGAAAAATATGGGGAGCACAGATACGCATTATTTT
CDR3 protein: CASTPKNMGSTDTHYF

clone size: -
J gene: TRBJ2-1
D gene: TRBD2
V gene: TRBV20-1
CDR3 DNA: TGTAGTGCTAGCGGGTTGCGGGATCAGTTCTTC
CDR3 protein: CSASGLRDQFF